Following are 29 T cell receptor beta chains from one sample sequenced in a study of CD8+ T cells in alopecia areata. The treatment: oral pan-JAK inhibitor, 5-10 mg twice daily. Following extraction, RNA underwent reverse transcription to cDNA, which served as the sequencing template. Sequenced by immunoSEQ multiplex PCR; TCRdb stores in-frame clones only, minus some. The sample lists around 290,000 clones; about three fifths were seen once. The sequencing used CD4+ T cells sorted from blood, collected at week 24, from a patient treated with tofacitinib. Source of these receptors: a human donor with alopecia areata.

The gene calls are TRBV5-4 and TRBJ2-7, with 13 bases that match TRBD2. Losses at the gene ends were 3 bases for V and 7 bases for J; bases not matched to a gene: 7. This CDR3 has 15 amino acids. The germline gives CDR1 SGHNT, CDR2 YYREEE (reference sequence). CDR3 sequence reads: CASSSTSGGAGEQYF. The CDR3 nucleotides read TGTGCCAGCAGCTCAACTAGCGGGGGGGCCGGGGAGCAGTACTTC. Filled out from reference TRBV5-4 and TRBJ2-7, the complete variable domain reads ETGVTQSPTHLIKTRGQQVTLRCSSQSGHNTVSWYQQALGQGPQFIFQYYREEENGRGNFPPRFSGLQFPNYSSELNVNALELDDSALYLCASSSTSGGAGEQYFGPGTRLTVT.

This clone is a singleton in its sample. This rearrangement joins TRBV30 to TRBJ1-6, with D tentatively TRBD1 (5 bases). The length of the CDR3 is 15 residues. V lost 0 bases and J 10 bases, leaving 16 bases between the germline ends. Per the germline V gene, CDR1 is GTSNPN and CDR2 is SVGIG (reference sequence). The CDR3 DNA sequence: TGTGCCTGGAGTGTGATGGGGGTCTCCGGATCACCCCTCCACTTT. Its translation is CAWSVMGVSGSPLHF.

This chain connects TRBV5-6 to TRBJ2-6; D gene uncertain. The germline V gene has CDR1 SGHDT and CDR2 YYEEEE. CDR3 length: 16 residues. V lost 3 bases and J 0 bases, leaving 10 bases between the germline ends. The CDR3 DNA sequence: TGTGCCAGCAGCTCGCCGGCCCTCTCTGGGGCCAACGTCCTGACTTTC. Its protein product is CASSSPALSGANVLTF.

The J gene is TRBJ2-5, the V gene TRBV30; D may correspond to TRBD1 or TRBD2 (5 bases each). CDR3 length equals 14 residues. Trimming stripped 0 bases from V and 2 bases from J, with 10 bases between. The germline V gene encodes CDR1 GTSNPN and CDR2 SVGIG (reference sequence). For the CDR3, the DNA is TGTGCCTGGAGTGTTGGGGGTCTACAAGAGACCCAGTACTTC. Translating gives CAWSVGGLQETQYF.

This clone has just a few counts. The genes are TRBV5-6 and TRBJ2-7; D may match TRBD1 or TRBD2 (5 bases each). V was shortened by 0 bases and J by 3 bases, with 10 bases between the two germline ends. CDR1 is SGHDT, CDR2 YYEEEE, per germline. The CDR3 loop spans 14 amino acids. CDR3 nucleotides: TGTGCCAGCAGCTTGGATTCAGGGAGCTACGAGCAGTACTTC. This sequence encodes CASSLDSGSYEQYF.

The V gene is TRBV29-1, the J gene TRBJ2-2, with D perhaps TRBD1 or TRBD2 (5 bases each). The CDR3 loop spans 12 amino acids. Germline CDR1 is SQVTM and CDR2 is ANQGSEA. The V and J ends lost 6 bases and 7 bases respectively, with 12 bases between them. CDR3 coding DNA: TGCAGCGTGGGACCTGGAGGCGGGGAGCTGTTTTTT. This encodes CSVGPGGGELFF.

Concerning this clone itself: Different DNA sequences within this sample yield the same CDR3. This rearrangement joins TRBV29-1 to TRBJ2-1; TRBD2 matches at 7 bases. The V gene's germline CDR1 is SQVTM and CDR2 ANQGSEA. This CDR3 is built from 13 residues. Losses at the gene ends were 6 bases for V and 0 bases for J; bases not matched to a gene: 2. CDR3 bases: TGCAGCGTGGGGGGGAGCTCCTACAATGAGCAGTTCTTC. This translates into CSVGGSSYNEQFF.

The chain recombines TRBV28 with TRBJ2-7, with 7 bases matching TRBD1. The CDR3 consists of 11 residues. Germline trimming cut 11 bases from V and 2 bases from J; bases unmatched to any gene: 3. Germline V lookup: CDR1 MDHEN, CDR2 SYDVKM. The DNA of the CDR3 is TGTGCCGCAGGGGGACCCTACGAGCAGTACTTC. It is translated as CAAGGPYEQYF. Based on the CDR3 plus reference TRBV28 and TRBJ2-7, the full variable domain is DVKVTQSSRYLVKRTGEKVFLECVQDMDHENMFWYRQDPGLGLRLIYFSYDVKMKEKGDIPEGYSVSREKKERFSLILESASTNQTSMYLCAAGGPYEQYFGPGTRLTVT.

The chain couples TRBV5-1 to TRBJ2-6; possibly TRBD1 for D (6 bases). CDR1 is SGHRS and CDR2 is YFSETQ in the germline V gene. Trimming removed 4 bases from V and 7 bases from J, with 18 bases in between. The CDR3 has 16 amino acids. The CDR3 loop is CASSLGIQGRANVLTF. CDR3 sequence (DNA): TGCGCCAGCAGCCTCGGCATACAGGGCCGAGCCAACGTCCTGACTTTC.

Points on this clone: Other DNA sequences in this sample translate to the same CDR3. The chain has TRBV20-1 and TRBJ2-5; D uncertain. The CDR3 length is 10 residues. Germline CDR1 and CDR2: DFQATT and SNEGSKA (reference sequence). The V gene lost 2 bases and the J gene lost 2 bases, with 0 bases spanning the gap. The CDR3 DNA sequence: TGCAGTGCTAGACAAGAGACCCAGTACTTC. Protein sequence: CSARQETQYF.

The rearrangement uses TRBV7-9 and TRBJ2-1, with D possibly matching TRBD1 (6 bases). V shed 8 bases and J shed 2 bases, with 10 bases lying between them. This CDR3 comprises 13 residues. Germline values: CDR1 SEHNR, CDR2 FQNEAQ (reference sequence). CDR3 sequence: CASLPGAYNEQFF. CDR3 sequence (DNA): TGTGCCAGCCTCCCAGGGGCCTACAATGAGCAGTTCTTC.

The chain uses TRBV29-1 and TRBJ2-3; D possibly corresponds to TRBD1 (6 bases). V shed 7 bases and J shed 0 bases, with 20 bases lying between them. CDR1 is SQVTM and CDR2 is ANQGSEA in the germline V gene. The CDR3 runs 16 residues. CDR3 bases: TGCAGCGCCGCGCCACAGGGACCCTATAGCACAGATACGCAGTATTTT. Protein sequence: CSAAPQGPYSTDTQYF.

The chain has TRBV9 and TRBJ2-6; 9 bases map to TRBD1. From germline, CDR1 is SGDLS and CDR2 YYNGEE. V lost 3 bases, J lost 0 bases, and 13 bases stayed unmatched. The length of the CDR3 is 20 residues. This CDR3 reads CASSARRGQGRTSGANVLTF. CDR3 nucleotide sequence: TGTGCCAGCAGCGCCCGGCGGGGACAGGGAAGAACCTCTGGGGCCAACGTCCTGACTTTC.

V gene TRBV7-2 combines with J gene TRBJ2-5, with 8 nucleotides matching TRBD2. This CDR3 contains 14 residues. Germline trimming cut 6 bases from V and 5 bases from J; bases unmatched to any gene: 8. CDR1 and CDR2 from the germline V gene are SGHTA and FQGNSA. In DNA, the CDR3 is TGTGCCAGCAGACCAGGACTAGCTGGGGAGACCCAGTACTTC. Its protein product is CASRPGLAGETQYF.

This clone appeared a few times. The rearrangement joins TRBV15 to TRBJ2-5; no reliable D call. The CDR3 is 13 residues long. Trimming took 1 base from V and 5 from J, leaving 8 bases between them. CDR1 is LNHNV and CDR2 is YYDKDF in the germline V gene (reference sequence). The chain's CDR3 is CATSRARVETQYF. Here the CDR3 DNA reads TGTGCCACCAGCAGAGCTCGAGTCGAGACCCAGTACTTC.

The rearrangement links TRBV4-1 to TRBJ1-2, with 7 bases aligning to TRBD1. This CDR3 is 15 amino acids long. Germline trimming cut 2 bases from V and 2 bases from J; bases unmatched to any gene: 5. The germline gives CDR1 MGHRA, CDR2 YSYEKL. Written as DNA, the CDR3 is TGCGCCAGCAGCCAACCGGGACAGTTCAACTATGGCTACACCTTC. Protein product: CASSQPGQFNYGYTF.

This clone has only one observation. The chain recombines TRBV4-2 with TRBJ2-7, with 9 bases fitting TRBD2. The ends lost 4 bases at V and 3 bases at J; junction bases unmatched: 7. Per germline, CDR1 LGHNA and CDR2 YNFKEQ. The CDR3 covers 15 residues. CDR3 nucleotides: TGTGCCAGCAGCCCTTCTAGCGGGAATATCTACGAGCAGTACTTC. It yields the protein CASSPSSGNIYEQYF.

The chain recombines TRBV7-2 with TRBJ2-7, with D unresolved. The germline V gene encodes CDR1 SGHTA and CDR2 FQGNSA. The length of the CDR3 is 14 residues. V was cut by 6 bases and J by 2 bases, with 14 bases left in between. This CDR3 reads CASSRFSVAYEQYF. CDR3 DNA sequence: TGTGCCAGCAGTAGGTTTTCGGTGGCCTACGAGCAGTACTTC.

The chain uses TRBV5-1 and TRBJ2-5, with a tentative D call TRBD1 (6 bases). Germline V CDR1 and CDR2: SGHRS, YFSETQ. V was pared by 9 bases and J by 0 bases, with 12 bases between. This CDR3 is built from 13 residues. CDR3 sequence reads: CATKRDNQETQYF. Written as DNA, the CDR3 is TGCGCCACCAAACGGGACAACCAAGAGACCCAGTACTTC.

This clone was observed a handful of times. The J gene is TRBJ2-5, the V gene TRBV29-1; D remains unclear. Germline lookup yields CDR1 SQVTM and CDR2 ANQGSEA. The CDR3 has 13 amino acids. The V gene lost 3 bases and the J gene lost 1 base, with 9 bases spanning the gap. CDR3 residues: CSVDKKIQETQYF. For the CDR3, the DNA is TGCAGCGTTGACAAAAAAATCCAAGAGACCCAGTACTTC.

The chain recombines TRBV6-6 with TRBJ2-3; D is unresolved. The CDR3 covers 16 residues. CDR1 and CDR2 from the germline V gene are MNHNY and SVGAGI (reference sequence). Trimming removed 7 bases at V and 3 bases at J, with 20 bases between. The CDR3 protein is CASTHSAGHSTDTQYF. CDR3 nucleotides: TGTGCCAGCACCCATTCGGCAGGCCACAGTACAGATACGCAGTATTTT.

The sample holds one count of this clone. The rearrangement joins TRBV29-1 to TRBJ1-5; tentatively, D is TRBD1 (6 bases). Germline CDR1 is SQVTM and CDR2 is ANQGSEA. V lost 4 bases and J lost 3, with 10 bases in between. This CDR3 comprises 13 residues. CDR3 region: CSVGDTNNQPQHF. As DNA, the CDR3 is TGCAGCGTTGGGGACACAAACAATCAGCCCCAGCATTTT.

The chain's CDR3 is CASSLVDKSTDTQYF. As DNA, the CDR3 is TGTGCCAGCAGCTTAGTAGACAAGAGCACAGATACGCAGTATTTT. V is TRBV7-9 and J is TRBJ2-3; no reliable D call. The germline V and J ends were trimmed by 1 base and 0 bases, with 8 bases remaining between them. From germline, CDR1 is SEHNR and CDR2 FQNEAQ (reference sequence). The CDR3 loop spans 15 amino acids. The whole variable domain, remainder taken from reference TRBV7-9 and TRBJ2-3, is DTGVSQNPRHKITKRGQNVTFRCDPISEHNRLYWYRQTLGQGPEFLTYFQNEAQLEKSRLLSDRFSAERPKGSFSTLEIQRTEQGDSAMYLCASSLVDKSTDTQYFGPGTRLTVL.

This chain uses TRBV2 with TRBJ2-7; 10 bases are a match to TRBD1. The CDR3 has 13 amino acids. V dropped 8 bases and J dropped 6; count of bases not matched to a gene: 7. Germline CDR1 SNHLY, CDR2 FYNNEI. The CDR3 sequence is CASGEDRGTEQYF. The CDR3 nucleotides read TGTGCCAGCGGGGAGGACAGGGGGACCGAGCAGTACTTC.

DNA of the CDR3: TGTGCCAGCAGCCTAGACCGGGACGCCTACGAGCAGTACTTC. Translated: CASSLDRDAYEQYF. This chain joins TRBV2 and TRBJ2-7; D may correspond to TRBD1 or TRBD2 (5 bases each). CDR1 and CDR2 (germline): SNHLY, FYNNEI. The CDR3 is 14 residues long. V was shortened by 6 bases and J by 2 bases, with 14 bases between the two germline ends.

Here the CDR3 DNA reads TGTGCCAGCAGCTCGGACAGGGATAACAATGAGCAGTTCTTC. This codes for CASSSDRDNNEQFF. This sequence joins TRBV7-3 and TRBJ2-1, with 8 positions matching TRBD1. The CDR3 extends over 14 amino acids. After removal of 4 bases from V and 5 bases from J, the junction contained 4 bases not matched to a gene. Looked up from germline, CDR1 is SGHTA and CDR2 is FQGTGA.

V and J are TRBV2 and TRBJ2-5; D not certain. Trimming took off 4 bases at V and 2 bases at J, with 11 bases between the two ends. Germline V gives CDR1 SNHLY, CDR2 FYNNEI. This CDR3 spans 14 amino acids. CDR3 bases: TGTGCCAGCAGTGGGGCCGCGAGTCAAGAGACCCAGTACTTC. It codes for CASSGAASQETQYF. Looking up the rest from reference TRBV2 and TRBJ2-5 gives the full variable domain: EPEVTQTPSHQVTQMGQEVILRCVPISNHLYFYWYRQILGQKVEFLVSFYNNEISEKSEIFDDQFSVERPDGSNFTLKIRSTKLEDSAMYFCASSGAASQETQYFGPGTRLLVL.

The J gene is TRBJ2-2, the V gene TRBV7-3; TRBD2 is a possible D gene (6 bases). V lost 0 bases, J lost 4 bases, and 6 bases lay in between. CDR3 size: 14 residues. Germline values: CDR1 SGHTA, CDR2 FQGTGA. CDR3 in amino acids: CASSLTGLTGELFF. The CDR3 DNA reads as TGTGCCAGCAGCTTAACGGGACTCACCGGGGAGCTGTTTTTT.

This sequence joins TRBV5-4 and TRBJ2-1; 8 bases are a match to TRBD2. CDR1 SGHNT and CDR2 YYREEE come from the germline V gene (reference sequence). Germline trimming cut 5 bases from V and 9 bases from J; bases unmatched to any gene: 13. The CDR3 has 15 residues. The CDR3 DNA follows: TGTGCCAGCAGGCCCGACCCGGGACTAGAGGGTGAGCAGTTCTTC. This gives the protein CASRPDPGLEGEQFF.